This TCR beta chain was recorded in a study of blood T cell repertoires in COVID-19. Across the study: Acute and convalescent COVID-19 specimens originated in the United States, Italy and Spain. Sample material is recorded as cDNA or gDNA derived from T cells, B-cell-depleted T cells, or PBMCs.

This clone was seen once. The CDR3 loop spans 15 amino acids. V dropped 2 bases and J dropped 3 bases, with 13 bases sitting between them. Germline CDR1 SGHAT, CDR2 FQDESV (reference sequence). Study processing details: Amplification of reference gene primers was used by the study to estimate nucleated cell counts. Using immunoSEQ multiplex PCR, the repertoire was profiled, and TCRdb retains in-frame clones only, with some absent. For V, J and clone size, that table is used; D and trimming come from the DNA. The data hold 300,000 to 400,000 clones, with around 87% observed a single time. Patients at the Seattle site were enrolled during active infection and followed longitudinally.

This chain connects TRBV11-1 to TRBJ2-5; D is uncertain. This TCR was sampled from a woman aged 45 to 65 with COVID-19, enrolled during active disease. Sequences were obtained from peripheral blood. Here the CDR3 reads CASSLYHRQEETQYF. The DNA of the CDR3 is TGTGCCAGCAGCTTATATCATAGGCAGGAAGAGACCCAGTACTTC.